The entry below describes one TCR beta chain. This sample is part of a study of control samples from healthy donors and cancer patients. The method was immunoSEQ multiplex PCR; TCRdb's version includes in-frame clones alone and lacks a portion of them. The sample consists of tens of thousands of clones, about 85% of them appearing once. J was trimmed by 5 bases and V by 7 bases; bases with no gene match: 10. Germline V gene sequence: CDR1 SGHRS, CDR2 YFSETQ. The CDR3 is made up of 15 amino acids. This receptor was obtained from a woman aged 45-65 years in good health. This sequence joins TRBV5-1 and TRBJ2-5, with 11 bases fitting TRBD2. Sequenced: blood. Written as DNA, the CDR3 is TGCGCCAGCCGTTCTATTGGGACTAGCGGTGAGACCCAGTACTTC. This gives the protein CASRSIGTSGETQYF.